This entry features one TCR beta chain sequence. The sample comes from a study of PD-L1 blockade in urothelial cancer. Per the germline V gene, CDR1 is SGHTA and CDR2 is FQGNSA. Trimming took 1 base from V and 8 from J; bases not matched to a gene: 1. The length of the CDR3 is 13 residues. Time point given: pretreatment peripheral blood. Using immunoSEQ multiplex PCR, the repertoire was profiled, and TCRdb retains in-frame clones only, with some absent. This table holds tens of thousands of clones, roughly 90% found once. The sequences come from PBMCs, collected around atezolizumab (anti-PD-L1) treatment. This sequence joins TRBV7-2 and TRBJ1-4; 7 bases are shared with TRBD1. The clonotype comes from a man in his 60s with urothelial cancer. The CDR3 DNA sequence: TGTGCCAGCAGCTTAGACAGGGGAGAAAAACTGTTTTTT. Protein: CASSLDRGEKLFF. The full variable domain, with the rest looked up from reference TRBV7-2 and TRBJ1-4, is GAGVSQSPSNKVTEKGKDVELRCDPISGHTALYWYRQSLGQGLEFLIYFQGNSAPDKSGLPSDRFSAERTGGSVSTLTIQRTQQEDSAVYLCASSLDRGEKLFFGSGTQLSVL.